The 2 T cell receptor beta chains below all came from one sample that was sequenced in a study of prognosis after radiotherapy for stage I lung cancer. Template was genomic DNA; TCR beta CDR3 amplified in two multiplex PCR rounds. Amplification during the initial PCR round employed primers specific to each TRBV and TRBJ gene. TCRdb ran MiXCR on the multiplex PCR reads and lists one entry per CDR3 protein. The sample holds over 25,000 distinct CDR3 sequences, 46% seen once. This sample comprised PBMCs, obtained before or after stereotactic body radiation therapy (not recorded which). These receptors were taken from a donor over 45 with non-small cell lung cancer.

This clonotype was seen once. A far larger clone is one base from this, pointing to a likely read error. The chain has TRBV6-9 and TRBJ2-5, with 9 nucleotides matching TRBD1. The CDR3 covers 15 residues. Germline CDR1 and CDR2: MNHGY and SVAAGI. The CDR3 region is CVSSYGTGPKETQYF. DNA for the CDR3: TGTGTCAGCAGTTACGGGACAGGGCCTAAAGAGACCCAGTACTTC.

This clonotype rates as medium-sized. This chain connects TRBV11-2 to TRBJ1-1; no clear D. V was trimmed by 4 bases and J by 1 base, leaving 10 bases between them. CDR1 is SGHAT and CDR2 is FQNNGV in the germline V gene. The CDR3 runs to 14 residues. CDR3 nucleotides: TGTGCCAGCAGCTCTACCGCAGGGAACACTGAAGCTTTCTTT. Its protein is CASSSTAGNTEAFF.